These T cell receptor beta chains were read from a single sample in a study of cytomegalovirus exposure and HLA in healthy donors. Sequencing used immunoSEQ multiplex PCR; TCRdb keeps in-frame clones, though not all of them. The sample lists more than 35,000 clones; 60% to 75% were seen once. Sequences were obtained from PBMCs. The receptors originated from a man aged 35 to 55 in good health and CMV-seronegative. Each CDR3 is given with its conserved first and last residue.

v_gene: TRBV6-5; CDR3aa: CASTPTSAGVYEQYF
v_gene: TRBV28; CDR3aa: CASSPPLIAAPGETQYF
v_gene: TRBV18; CDR3aa: CASSADRSGELFF
v_gene: TRBV18; CDR3aa: CASSATGYTEAFF
v_gene: TRBV6-5; CDR3aa: CASSIQGNGQPQHF
v_gene: TRBV30; CDR3aa: CAWKTLGQGAKEQYF
v_gene: TRBV5-1; CDR3aa: CASSTQTGGNEQFF
v_gene: TRBV4-3; CDR3aa: CASSQDQFQTQYF
v_gene: TRBV4-3; CDR3aa: CASSQGDRPTDTQYF
v_gene: TRBV10-3; CDR3aa: CAINAGQELAYEQYF
v_gene: TRBV7-9; CDR3aa: CASSSTGVYDEQYF
v_gene: TRBV7-9; CDR3aa: CASSPIGTSGGYNEQFF
v_gene: TRBV7-9; CDR3aa: CASSLSPEKREQYF
v_gene: TRBV28; CDR3aa: CASSLGGVRHTEAFF
v_gene: TRBV30; CDR3aa: CAWNARENEQFF
v_gene: TRBV5-1; CDR3aa: CASSPSQETQYF
v_gene: TRBV6-4; CDR3aa: CASSESPGGNEQFF
v_gene: TRBV27; CDR3aa: CASGPGWDTQYF
v_gene: TRBV5-4; CDR3aa: CASSHPEGANYGYTF
v_gene: TRBV20-1; CDR3aa: CSATENSPLHF
v_gene: TRBV7-8; CDR3aa: CASSADRVGYTF
v_gene: TRBV28; CDR3aa: CASSINQGLDQPQHF
v_gene: TRBV7-8; CDR3aa: CASSLARTVFNYGYTF
v_gene: TRBV9; CDR3aa: CASSAEGLPNNEQFF
v_gene: TRBV6-5; CDR3aa: CASSYGTAQETQYF
v_gene: TRBV30; CDR3aa: CAWSVIALGPQYF
v_gene: TRBV9; CDR3aa: CASSGGQGGYEQYF
v_gene: TRBV30; CDR3aa: CAWGRGPTEAFF
v_gene: TRBV6-6; CDR3aa: CASSYGGDRVNTEAFF
v_gene: TRBV30; CDR3aa: CAWSQGTARDYGYTF